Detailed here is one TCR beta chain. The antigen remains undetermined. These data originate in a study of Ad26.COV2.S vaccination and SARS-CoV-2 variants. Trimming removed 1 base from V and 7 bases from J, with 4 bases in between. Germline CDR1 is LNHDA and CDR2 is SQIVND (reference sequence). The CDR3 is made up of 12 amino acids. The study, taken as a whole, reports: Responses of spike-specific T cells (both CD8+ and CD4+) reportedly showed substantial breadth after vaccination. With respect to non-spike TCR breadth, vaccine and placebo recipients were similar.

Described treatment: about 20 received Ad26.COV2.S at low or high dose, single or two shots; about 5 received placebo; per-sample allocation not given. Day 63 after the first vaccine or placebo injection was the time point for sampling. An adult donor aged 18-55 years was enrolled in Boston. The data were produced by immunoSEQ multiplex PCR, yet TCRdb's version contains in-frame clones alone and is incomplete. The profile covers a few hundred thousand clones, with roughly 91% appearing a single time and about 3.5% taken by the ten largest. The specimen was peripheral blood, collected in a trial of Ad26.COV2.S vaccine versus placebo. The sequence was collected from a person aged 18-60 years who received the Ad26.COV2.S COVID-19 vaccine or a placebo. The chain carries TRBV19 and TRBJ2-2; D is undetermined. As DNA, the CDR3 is TGTGCCAGTAGTATAGGAAGCGGGGAGCTGTTTTTT. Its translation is CASSIGSGELFF.